The rows below give T cell receptor beta chains drawn from one sample of a study of cytomegalovirus exposure and HLA in healthy donors. Here immunoSEQ multiplex PCR was the method, and the copy in TCRdb shows in-frame clones only, minus some. The data hold some 200,000 clones, with approximately 79% observed a single time. The material sequenced was PBMCs. Receptors were obtained from a man in his forties or fifties in good health and CMV-seronegative. The CDR3 runs from the conserved cysteine through the conserved F or W. The order of the fields is D gene, V gene, clone size, J gene, CDR3 DNA, CDR3 protein. A D gene is named only where the DNA matches it firmly. Part of the rows lack a size; the others show once, few, many or a class for expanded clones.

>.|TRBV2|.|TRBJ2-3
TGTGCCAGCAGTGCCCTTTTAGCGACAGATACGCAGTATTTT
CASSALLATDTQYF
>TRBD1|TRBV28|.|TRBJ1-2
TGTGCCAGCAGCCCACAGGGGTATGGCTACACCTTC
CASSPQGYGYTF
>.|TRBV28|.|TRBJ2-7
TGTGCCAGCAGTTTAAGGGGGGGAATCTCCTACGAGCAGTACTTC
CASSLRGGISYEQYF
>TRBD1|TRBV5-4|.|TRBJ2-7
TGTGCCAGCAGCGCGGGACAGGGTGTCTACGAGCAGTACTTC
CASSAGQGVYEQYF
>TRBD1|TRBV7-2|.|TRBJ2-6
TGTGCCAGCAGATATCCAGGGGGTACTGGGGCCAACGTCCTGACTTTC
CASRYPGGTGANVLTF
>TRBD2|TRBV11-2|.|TRBJ2-1
TGTGCCAGCAGCTTAGGGCTAGCGGGGGGCCGGGGTGAGCAGTTCTTC
CASSLGLAGGRGEQFF
>.|TRBV6-4|.|TRBJ2-4
TGTGCCAGCAGTGACTCGATCGTGGGCCCTATTCAGTACTTC
CASSDSIVGPIQYF
>TRBD1|TRBV30|few|TRBJ1-5
TGTGCCTGGAGTGTACAGGACAGGGGGTTTCGGCAGCCCCAGCATTTT
CAWSVQDRGFRQPQHF
>TRBD1|TRBV7-3|few|TRBJ2-3
TGTGCCAGCAGCATAGGGGGCTTTGCAGATACGCAGTATTTT
CASSIGGFADTQYF
>TRBD1|TRBV7-7|few|TRBJ1-4
TGTGCTAGCAGCCGGGACAGGGGTGAAAAACTGTTTTTT
CASSRDRGEKLFF
>.|TRBV9|.|TRBJ2-3
TGTGCCAGCAGCCCTCAAGGCCAGGGAATGGAATATTTT
CASSPQGQGMEYF
>TRBD1|TRBV9|.|TRBJ1-1
TGTGCCAGCAGCTTCGGGGACAGGGGGTTCACTGAAGCTTTCTTT
CASSFGDRGFTEAFF
>.|TRBV5-4|.|TRBJ2-6
TGTGCCAGCAGCTTGGGTTTATTGAGGAGGGCCGGGGCCAACGTCCTGACTTTC
CASSLGLLRRAGANVLTF
>TRBD1|TRBV28|.|TRBJ1-6
TGTGCCAGCAGTCTAGGACAGGTTAATTCACCCCTCCACTTT
CASSLGQVNSPLHF
>TRBD1|TRBV28|.|TRBJ1-5
TGTGCCAGCAGTTTACCCGGGACAGCCAATCAGCCCCAGCATTTT
CASSLPGTANQPQHF
>TRBD1|TRBV18|once|TRBJ1-3
TGTGCCAGCTCACGACAGGGGTCGGAGTTCTCTGGAAACACCATATATTTT
CASSRQGSEFSGNTIYF
>TRBD2|TRBV9|.|TRBJ2-7
TGTGCCAGCAGCGTAGGGGTAGCGGGCGTCTACGAGCAGTACTTC
CASSVGVAGVYEQYF
>.|TRBV19|few|TRBJ1-1
TGTGCCAGTATCTCAAAGACAGGAGCAACCCCTGAAGCTTTCTTT
CASISKTGATPEAFF
>.|TRBV9|.|TRBJ2-7
TGTGCCAGCAGCCCCCCGGGGGGCATATACGAGCAGTACTTC
CASSPPGGIYEQYF
>.|TRBV7-9|.|TRBJ1-2
TGTTCCAGCAGCTTAGCGAATACAGGCCTAAACTATGGCTACACCTTC
CSSSLANTGLNYGYTF
>.|TRBV5-1|.|TRBJ1-4
TGCGCCAGCAGCTATGGCGGCGGGGGGCCCGCGGCTAATGAAAAACTGTTTTTT
CASSYGGGGPAANEKLFF
>TRBD1|TRBV30|few|TRBJ1-2
TGTGCCTGGATGCAACCCGGGACAGGGGCCTTTACTAACTATGGCTACACCTTC
CAWMQPGTGAFTNYGYTF
>TRBD1|TRBV19|once|TRBJ1-2
TGTGCCAGTAGTATCCTGACAGGGGGCTATGGCTACACCTTC
CASSILTGGYGYTF
>TRBD2|TRBV18|.|TRBJ2-2
TGTGCCAGCTCACGGACTAGGGATTCGCGTGAGCTGTTTTTT
CASSRTRDSRELFF
>.|TRBV27|once|TRBJ2-7
TGTGCCAGCAGTTTAGTTAGGCGGGTCCTAGGCAACGAGCAGTACTTC
CASSLVRRVLGNEQYF
>TRBD1|TRBV14|.|TRBJ2-2
TGTGCCAGCAGCCCTAGACAGGGTTACGCCGGGGAGCTGTTTTTT
CASSPRQGYAGELFF
>.|TRBV20-1|.|TRBJ1-3
TGCAGTGCCCTTACTGGAAACACCATATATTTT
CSALTGNTIYF
>.|TRBV5-1|.|TRBJ1-2
TGCGCCAGCAGCTTGGTGCAAGCCTCCGGTAACTATGGCTACACCTTC
CASSLVQASGNYGYTF
>TRBD1|TRBV27|.|TRBJ1-5
TGTGCCAGCAGCCAGGACAGGATCAATCAGCCCCAGCATTTT
CASSQDRINQPQHF
>.|TRBV5-1|.|TRBJ2-1
TGCGCCAGCAGCACCGTAGGGAGCTCCTACAATGAGCAGTTCTTC
CASSTVGSSYNEQFF
>.|TRBV5-1|.|TRBJ1-3
TGCGCCAGCAGCTTGGGGGCTAACTCTGGAAACACCATATATTTT
CASSLGANSGNTIYF
>.|TRBV11-1|.|TRBJ2-7
TGTGCCAGCGGGCTAGCCGCCTCCTACGAGCAGTACTTC
CASGLAASYEQYF
>TRBD2|TRBV28|.|TRBJ2-3
TGTGCCAGCAGCCGTTGGAATACTAGCGGGGGCAGCACAGATACGCAGTATTTT
CASSRWNTSGGSTDTQYF
>TRBD1|TRBV19|.|TRBJ1-5
TGTGCCAGTAGTTCCTCAGGGACAGGGGGGTATAGCAATCAGCCCCAGCATTTT
CASSSSGTGGYSNQPQHF
>TRBD2|TRBV9|.|TRBJ2-5
TGTGCCAGCAGCGCTCGAGCGGGAGTCGGTGGAGAGACCCAGTACTTC
CASSARAGVGGETQYF
>.|TRBV7-9|few|TRBJ1-1
TGTGCCAGCAGCTTAGCCAGGCTGAACACTGAAGCTTTCTTT
CASSLARLNTEAFF
>.|TRBV23-1|.|TRBJ1-5
TGCGCCAGCAGTCAATCGGGGCAGGGTGGGCGCAATCAGCCCCAGCATTTT
CASSQSGQGGRNQPQHF